This T cell receptor (beta chain) was documented in a study of T cell repertoires in cytomegalovirus infection. Study background: Public TCR beta signatures marked donors with CMV infection and the matching HLA.

This clonotype was seen a handful of times. The antigen is unknown. Each CDR3 protein is one row after TCRdb ran MiXCR on the reads. The data hold approximately 1,000,000 distinct CDR3 sequences, with about a third observed a single time. There are 13 residues in the CDR3. In germline, CDR1 is SGHVS, CDR2 FNYEAQ. V lost 5 bases and J 4 bases, leaving 11 bases between the germline ends. This clonotype originated in a human donor in good health (CMV status not recorded). Some clones in this sample may be carry-over from other donors' samples. This rearrangement joins TRBV7-6 to TRBJ1-1, with a weak D call TRBD1 (6 bases). Sequenced material: cultured CD8+ T cells from PBMCs, taken from culture after CMV antigen stimulation. The CDR3 region is CASSARGATEAFF. DNA of the CDR3: TGTGCCAGCAGCGCGAGGGGGGCCACTGAAGCTTTCTTT.